This T cell receptor (beta chain) appears in the sequencing data of a study of cytomegalovirus exposure and HLA in healthy donors. From germline, CDR1 is SNHLY and CDR2 FYNNEI. The CDR3 contains 13 residues. V dropped 7 bases and J dropped 2; count of bases not matched to a gene: 4. 60 Vbeta and 13 Jbeta primers were used in PCR. Here immunoSEQ multiplex PCR was the method, and the copy in TCRdb shows in-frame clones only, minus some. This sample's clone table lists 100,000 to 150,000 clones. This receptor was identified in a man aged 18 to 29 in good health and CMV-seronegative. What was sequenced was PBMCs. This chain joins TRBV2 and TRBJ1-1; 7 bases map to TRBD1. The CDR3 is CASTRGRNTEAFF. The CDR3 DNA reads TGTGCCAGCACCAGGGGGAGAAACACTGAAGCTTTCTTT.